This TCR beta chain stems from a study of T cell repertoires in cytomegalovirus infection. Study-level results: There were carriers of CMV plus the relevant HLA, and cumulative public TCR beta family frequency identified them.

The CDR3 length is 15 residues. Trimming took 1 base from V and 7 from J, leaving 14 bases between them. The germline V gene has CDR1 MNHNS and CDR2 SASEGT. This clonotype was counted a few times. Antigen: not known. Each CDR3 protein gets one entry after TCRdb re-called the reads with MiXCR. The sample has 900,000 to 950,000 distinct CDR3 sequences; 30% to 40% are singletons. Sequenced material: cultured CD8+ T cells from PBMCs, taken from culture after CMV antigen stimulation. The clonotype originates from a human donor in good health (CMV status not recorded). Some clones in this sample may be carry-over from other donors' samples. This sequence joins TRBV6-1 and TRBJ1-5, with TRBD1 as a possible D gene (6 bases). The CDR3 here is CASSEGGLRIQPQHF. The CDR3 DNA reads TGTGCCAGCAGTGAAGGGGGGCTTCGAATCCAGCCCCAGCATTTT.